The present T cell receptor (beta chain) was sequenced within a study of CD8 T cells in Susac syndrome (dated by TCRdb to the late 2010s). Some background on the complete study: The study used repertoire sequencing to test whether antigen drove CD8+ T cell activation and differentiation in Susac syndrome. Study-wide conclusions, independent of this receptor: The TCR sequencing and HLA analysis was acknowledged to have included a relatively small number of individuals.

Peripheral blood CD8+ and CD4+ T cells from healthy donors, Susac syndrome patients and multiple sclerosis patients were profiled using high-throughput TCR beta sequencing. The healthy donors served as controls matched for age and sex. Bulk CD8+ and CD4+ T cells were purified by magnetic negative isolation, while CD8+ TEMRA cells were enriched using FACS. Blood was drawn into EDTA tubes, processed within 24 hours, and PBMCs were isolated by density gradient centrifugation. PBMCs intended for TCR sequencing were frozen in liquid nitrogen and were later thawed in a 37 degrees C water bath. Purity of sorted or isolated CD4+, CD8+ and CD8+ TEMRA cells was at least 90%. As regards this clonotype: Its antigen remains undetermined. One base away there is no much larger clone; base qualities are not given.

RNA was extracted using the RNeasy kit, and about 0.45 to 1 ug of the RNA was reverse transcribed with random hexamers. TCR beta CDR3 regions were amplified with the immunoSEQ multiplex PCR assay covering 54 Vbeta and 13 Jbeta segments. Bias from PCR amplification was corrected by using a synthetic template baseline for primer optimization and for computational correction. For the original study's pipeline: Only productive sequences were kept, with reads annotated to V, D and J genes according to IMGT and analyzed in immunoSEQ Analyzer. Clonality was computed as one minus Shannon entropy normalized by log2 of the number of productive unique sequences. For each patient and control, public and private clones were evaluated among the 100 most prevalent clones. Susac-specific clones were defined as absent from healthy and MS cohorts, over a thousand published viral clones and other ImmuneACCESS disease sequences. The public reads were run again by TCRdb, first through fastp at Q25 and then through MiXCR, and only productive beta chains were kept. Each CDR3 protein appears once, grouped with its most common genes and DNA. Clone size and V and J calls follow TCRdb, not the original study. Present in this sample are about 150,000 distinct CDR3 sequences, around 92% of which were seen just once. 0.08% of the sample belongs to the ten largest clones.

The CDR3 covers 13 residues, taking in both the cysteine and the phenylalanine. Kept here is only the CDR3 DNA, which spans 39 bases and is read in frame from base 1. The V end loses 0 bases and the J end loses 6 bases, and a stretch of 9 bases separates them. CDR1 and CDR2 are drawn from the germline V gene (reference sequence): GTSNPN, SVGIG. The TCR was taken from a human donor in good health. Sequenced input: CD4+ T cells from PBMCs. This chain is built from TRBV30 and TRBJ2-1, with an unclear D gene assignment. CDR3 loop: CAWSVSASNEQFF. The DNA reads as follows: TGTGCCTGGAGTGTATCCGCTAGCAATGAGCAGTTCTTC. Supplemented by the reference TRBV30 and TRBJ2-1 proteins around the CDR3, the complete variable domain is SQTIHQWPATLVQPVGSPLSLECTVEGTSNPNLYWYRQAAGRGLQLLFYSVGIGQISSEVPQNLSASRPQDRQFILSSKKLLLSDSGFYLCAWSVSASNEQFFGPGTRLTVL.